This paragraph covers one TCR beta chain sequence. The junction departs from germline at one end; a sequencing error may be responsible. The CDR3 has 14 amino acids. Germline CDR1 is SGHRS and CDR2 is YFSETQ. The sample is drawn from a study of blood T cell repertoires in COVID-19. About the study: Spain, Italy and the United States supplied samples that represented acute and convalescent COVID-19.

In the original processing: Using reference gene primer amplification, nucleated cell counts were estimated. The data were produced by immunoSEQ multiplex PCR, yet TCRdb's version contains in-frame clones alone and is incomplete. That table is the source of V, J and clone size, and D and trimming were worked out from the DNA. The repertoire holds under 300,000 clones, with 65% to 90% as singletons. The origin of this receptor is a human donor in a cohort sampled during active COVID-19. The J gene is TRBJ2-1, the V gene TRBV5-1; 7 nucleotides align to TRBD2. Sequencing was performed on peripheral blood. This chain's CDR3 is CASSFWEGYNGQFF. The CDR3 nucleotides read TGCGCCAGCAGCTTTTGGGAGGGCTACAATGGGCAGTTCTTC.